Below are 20 T cell receptor beta chains sequenced from a single sample in a study of CD8 T cells in Susac syndrome. Reverse transcription used about 0.5 to 1 ug RNA and random hexamers. Using its own MiXCR run on the immunoSEQ multiplex PCR reads, TCRdb lists one record per CDR3 protein. The table lists approximately 70,000 distinct CDR3 sequences, roughly 94% of them singletons. The sample comprised CD8+ T cells from PBMCs. All receptors derive from a human donor in good health.

This chain uses TRBV18 with TRBJ2-1; TRBD2 aligns across 14 bases. V trimming: 6 bases; J trimming: 2 bases; junction bases outside the gene matches: 9. The CDR3 sequence is 18 residues long. CDR1 is KGHSH, CDR2 LQKENI, per germline. CDR3 coding DNA: TGTGCCAGCTCCTGGACTAGCGGGGGGACTATCCCCTACAATGAGCAGTTCTTC. Translated: CASSWTSGGTIPYNEQFF.

V gene TRBV29-1 combines with J gene TRBJ2-5; 13 bases align to TRBD2. After removal of 3 bases from V and 3 bases from J, the junction contained 10 bases not matched to a gene. Germline V gives CDR1 SQVTM, CDR2 ANQGSEA. The CDR3 length is 17 residues. In DNA form, the CDR3 reads TGCAGCGTTGACGGACTAGCGGGGGCCATCGGGGAAGAGACCCAGTACTTC. Protein: CSVDGLAGAIGEETQYF.

This clonotype was counted once. For the CDR3, the DNA is TGTGCCAGCAGCCAAGAGCCTCGGGGTTCGGAGACCCAGTACTTC. Translated: CASSQEPRGSETQYF. This chain uses TRBV4-2 with TRBJ2-5, with D maybe TRBD2 (5 bases). V dropped 0 bases and J dropped 5 bases, with 13 bases sitting between them. Germline V gene lookup returns CDR1 LGHNA and CDR2 YNFKEQ. The CDR3 is made up of 15 amino acids.

V and J are TRBV13 and TRBJ2-1; 8 nucleotides match TRBD1. The CDR3 loop spans 15 amino acids. V lost 2 bases and J lost 1; bases outside the gene matches: 1. The germline V gene has CDR1 PRHDT and CDR2 FYEKMQ (reference sequence). CDR3 in amino acids: CASSLQGASYNEQFF. The CDR3 DNA is TGTGCCAGCAGCTTACAGGGGGCTTCCTACAATGAGCAGTTCTTC.

The gene calls are TRBV15 and TRBJ2-7; D uncertain. Germline V gene sequence: CDR1 LNHNV, CDR2 YYDKDF (reference sequence). V was trimmed by 4 bases and J by 6 bases, leaving 13 bases between them. This CDR3 has 13 amino acids. CDR3 sequence (DNA): TGTGCCACCAGCAACACTCTCGGCGGCGAGCAGTACGTC. Translation gives CATSNTLGGEQYV.

This clonotype was counted once. V gene TRBV9 combines with J gene TRBJ2-3, with 8 positions matching TRBD1. Germline V CDR1 and CDR2: SGDLS, YYNGEE. The V gene end was trimmed by 4 bases and the J gene end by 6 bases; junction bases not matched to a gene: 7. This CDR3 contains 14 residues. CDR3 sequence reads: CASSSSGGGDTQYF. CDR3 nucleotides: TGTGCCAGCAGCAGCTCAGGGGGCGGGGATACGCAGTATTTT.

The chain links TRBV4-2 to TRBJ2-1; D is possibly TRBD2 (6 bases). CDR3 length: 21 amino acids. V lost 4 bases and J lost 0, with 28 bases in between. Germline values: CDR1 LGHNA, CDR2 YNFKEQ. The CDR3 reads CASSPPSGLAREPSSYNEQFF. Written as DNA, the CDR3 is TGTGCCAGCAGCCCACCATCGGGGCTAGCGAGGGAACCCAGCTCCTACAATGAGCAGTTCTTC.

This chain connects TRBV6-2 or TRBV6-3 to TRBJ2-1, with 9 bases identical to TRBD2. The CDR3 contains 12 residues. Germline V CDR1 and CDR2: MNHEY, SVGEGT. J lost 7 bases, V lost 6 bases, and 1 base had no gene match. The DNA of the CDR3 is TGTGCCAGCAGAACTAGCGGGAATGAGCAGTTCTTC. It is translated as CASRTSGNEQFF.

V and J are TRBV6-2 or TRBV6-3 and TRBJ2-1, with TRBD2 as a possible D gene (5 bases). The CDR3 is 14 residues long. Trimming left V 6 bases short and J 0 bases short, with 9 bases between. Germline V lookup: CDR1 MNHEY, CDR2 SVGEGT. The CDR3 DNA is TGTGCCAGCAGCCCGGGGAGCTCCTACAATGAGCAGTTCTTC. Translation: CASSPGSSYNEQFF.

The chain has TRBV29-1 and TRBJ2-7; 7 nucleotides agree with TRBD2. V lost 4 bases, J lost 6 bases, and 9 bases stayed unmatched. CDR1 SQVTM and CDR2 ANQGSEA come from the germline V gene. The CDR3 is 13 residues long. CDR3 sequence: CSVVPGGGAEQYF. The CDR3 nucleotides read TGCAGCGTTGTCCCCGGGGGAGGGGCCGAGCAGTACTTC.

This chain joins TRBV4-1 and TRBJ1-1; a weak D match, TRBD1 (5 bases). CDR1 and CDR2 (germline): MGHRA, YSYEKL. The CDR3 length is 13 residues. Trimming took off 7 bases at V and 4 bases at J, with 13 bases between the two ends. CDR3 DNA: TGCGCCAGCACCCTACGGGGGTCCACTGAAGCTTTCTTT. It translates to CASTLRGSTEAFF.

A remark on this clonotype: At one boundary the junction diverges from the germline segment, which might be a read error. The V gene is TRBV19, the J gene TRBJ2-5; the match to TRBD1 covers 8 bases. The CDR3 has 13 residues. Germline V CDR1 and CDR2: LNHDA, SQIVND (reference sequence). The CDR3 here is CARSIQGGETQYF. Here the CDR3 DNA reads TGTGCCAGGAGTATACAGGGGGGAGAGACCCAGTACTTC.

This chain uses TRBV20-1 with TRBJ2-4; tentative D call: TRBD2 (7 bases). V was trimmed by 0 bases and J by 8 bases, leaving 17 bases between them. Germline lookup yields CDR1 DFQATT and CDR2 SNEGSKA (reference sequence). The CDR3 runs 15 residues. The chain's CDR3 is CSARDPWGGGDIQYF. The CDR3 nucleotides read TGCAGTGCTAGAGATCCTTGGGGAGGGGGGGACATTCAGTACTTC.

The rearrangement joins TRBV5-4 to TRBJ1-1; 9 bases agree with TRBD1. CDR1 is SGHNT and CDR2 is YYREEE in the germline V gene (reference sequence). The trim removed 4 bases at V and 5 bases at J, leaving 9 bases unmatched. CDR3 length equals 15 residues. CDR3 protein: CASSKDIGQGTEAFF. The CDR3 region has the DNA TGTGCCAGCAGCAAAGATATCGGACAGGGGACTGAAGCTTTCTTT.

The chain couples TRBV28 to TRBJ2-2; D is unresolved. Germline V gene data show CDR1 as MDHEN and CDR2 as SYDVKM. Trimming stripped 5 bases from V and 8 bases from J, with 15 bases between. The CDR3 length is 14 residues. The CDR3 region is CASSTRTAGGELFF. The CDR3 region has the DNA TGTGCCAGCAGTACACGGACGGCAGGAGGGGAGCTGTTTTTT.

The rearrangement joins TRBV12-3 or TRBV12-4 to TRBJ2-3; 9 bases agree with TRBD1. The CDR3 totals 13 residues. V gave up 4 bases and J gave up 5 bases; unmatched junction bases: 1. The CDR3 reads CASSSDRGDTQYF. In nucleotides, the CDR3 is TGTGCCAGCAGTTCGGACAGGGGAGATACGCAGTATTTT.

This clonotype was seen a single time. The CDR3 DNA is TGCGCCAGCAGCACGGCCATGGCACCTGAGCAGTTCTTC. Residues: CASSTAMAPEQFF. The genes are TRBV5-1 and TRBJ2-1, with no clear D. The CDR3 is made up of 13 amino acids. Germline CDR1 SGHRS, CDR2 YFSETQ. V lost 4 bases to trimming and J lost 9 bases, with 14 bases between them.

The chain is built from TRBV7-9 and TRBJ1-4, with D unresolved. Trimming pared 5 bases from V and 0 bases from J, leaving 10 bases between. Germline CDR1 is SEHNR and CDR2 is FQNEAQ (reference sequence). This CDR3 spans 15 amino acids. CDR3 DNA sequence: TGTGCCAGCAGCCACGACGGATCAACTAATGAAAAACTGTTTTTT. Its translation is CASSHDGSTNEKLFF. Supplemented by reference TRBV7-9 and TRBJ1-4, the full variable domain reads DTGVSQNPRHKITKRGQNVTFRCDPISEHNRLYWYRQTLGQGPEFLTYFQNEAQLEKSRLLSDRFSAERPKGSFSTLEIQRTEQGDSAMYLCASSHDGSTNEKLFFGSGTQLSVL.

The rearrangement joins TRBV4-2 to TRBJ1-5, with D tentatively TRBD1 (5 bases). V was pared by 1 base and J by 3 bases, with 10 bases between. The CDR3 sequence is 15 residues long. Germline CDR1 and CDR2: LGHNA and YNFKEQ. DNA of the CDR3: TGTGCCAGCAGCCAAGCCGAGGGACCCAATCAGCCCCAGCATTTT. Translating gives CASSQAEGPNQPQHF.

A single count supports this clonotype. This chain joins TRBV4-1 and TRBJ2-7, with no clear D. CDR1 is MGHRA and CDR2 is YSYEKL in the germline V gene. The V end lost 0 bases, the J end lost 5 bases, and 23 bases lay between the germline ends. The CDR3 loop spans 18 amino acids. CDR3 in amino acids: CASSQDSRRWAIVDEQYF. The CDR3 DNA sequence: TGCGCCAGCAGCCAAGATTCGCGAAGGTGGGCGATTGTGGACGAGCAGTACTTC.